A selection of T cell receptor beta chains follows, all from one sample in a study of blood T cell repertoires in COVID-19. The table came from immunoSEQ multiplex PCR; TCRdb's copy has only in-frame clones and leaves some out. The data hold approximately 140,000 clones, with about four fifths observed a single time. Sequencing used PBMCs or T cells enriched from blood (not recorded which). These receptors originate from a man in his forties with acute COVID-19. Both conserved end residues are part of each CDR3. D genes are given only for firm matches. Rows may omit the clone size; those that give it use once, few, many or a size class.

clone size	D gene	J gene	V gene	CDR3 DNA	CDR3 protein
NA	NA	TRBJ2-1	TRBV29-1	TGCAGCGCCCGCGGGGCAGCCAATGAGCAGTTCTTC	CSARGAANEQFF
NA	NA	TRBJ1-5	TRBV19	TGTGCCAGTAGTTGGGCGGGAGATCAGCCCCAGCATTTT	CASSWAGDQPQHF
NA	NA	TRBJ1-4	TRBV7-6	TGTGCCAGCAGCTTGACAGTTAATGAAAAACTGTTTTTT	CASSLTVNEKLFF
few	TRBD1	TRBJ2-7	TRBV3-1/TRBV3-2	TGTGCCAGCAGCCCGTTCGGACAGGGGAGCTCCTACGAGCAGTACTTC	CASSPFGQGSSYEQYF
NA	NA	TRBJ2-5	TRBV19	TGTGCCAGTAGTATATCAGGGGAAGAGACCCAGTACTTC	CASSISGEETQYF
NA	TRBD1	TRBJ1-1	TRBV11-2	TGTGCCAGCAGCTTGGACAGGGACACTGAAGCTTTCTTT	CASSLDRDTEAFF
NA	TRBD2	TRBJ2-3	TRBV27	TGTGCCAGCAGTTTCAGCGGGACTAGCGGGTTCACAGATACGCAGTATTTT	CASSFSGTSGFTDTQYF
NA	NA	TRBJ2-1	TRBV27	TGTGCCAGCAGTTTGGAGGCTAGGAGGTATGAGCAGTTCTTC	CASSLEARRYEQFF
few	NA	TRBJ1-3	TRBV3-1/TRBV3-2	TGTGCCAGCAGCCCTTCCTTAAACACCATATATTTT	CASSPSLNTIYF
NA	NA	TRBJ2-7	TRBV7-2	TGTGCCAGCAGCTTAGCGGTCGGGGGCTACGAGCAGTACTTC	CASSLAVGGYEQYF
NA	NA	TRBJ2-3	TRBV27	TGTGCCAGCGGCTCTTACGAGAGGGGCACAGATACGCAGTATTTT	CASGSYERGTDTQYF
NA	TRBD1	TRBJ2-5	TRBV6-2/TRBV6-3	TGTGCCAGCAGTCTCTCCGGGACAGCACAAGAGACCCAGTACTTC	CASSLSGTAQETQYF
NA	TRBD1	TRBJ2-1	TRBV18	TGTGCCAGCTCACCGACGACAGGGACCTACAATGAGCAGTTCTTC	CASSPTTGTYNEQFF
NA	TRBD2	TRBJ2-1	TRBV6-1	TGTGCCAGCAGTGCCAAAGAGGGACTAGCGGGACTGTACAATGAGCAGTTCTTC	CASSAKEGLAGLYNEQFF
NA	NA	TRBJ2-6	TRBV4-3	TGCGCCAGCAGCCAACATGAAGTGACTTTCTCTGGGGCCAACGTCCTGACTTTC	CASSQHEVTFSGANVLTF
few	NA	TRBJ2-3	TRBV10-1	TGCGCCAGCAGTCCCGACCCGGGCCCCCCGGGGGATACGCAGTATTTT	CASSPDPGPPGDTQYF
many	TRBD1	TRBJ2-7	TRBV4-1	TGCGCCAGCAGCCAAGCTCACCGGGACAGGGGATCCTACGAGCAGTACTTC	CASSQAHRDRGSYEQYF
once	NA	TRBJ2-1	TRBV4-3	TGCGCCAGCAGCCAAGATCACTCCGCGGGGGCGCTTTACAATGAGCAGTTCTTC	CASSQDHSAGALYNEQFF
once	NA	TRBJ2-1	TRBV19	TGTGCCAGTAGGGACCTCCGGACTACCTCCTACAATGAGCAGTTCTTC	CASRDLRTTSYNEQFF
NA	NA	TRBJ2-7	TRBV5-1	TGCGCCAGCAGCTTCGGCCGGCGGGAATACTACGAGCAGTACTTC	CASSFGRREYYEQYF
NA	TRBD1	TRBJ1-3	TRBV4-1	TGCGCCAGCAGCGTCGCCCAGGGGGGAATCCTAAGCTCTGGAAACACCATATATTTT	CASSVAQGGILSSGNTIYF
NA	TRBD1	TRBJ1-1	TRBV6-6	TGTGCCAGCAGTCTCCGGGACAGACCGAAAGCTTTCTTT	CASSLRDRPKAFF
once	TRBD1	TRBJ1-2	TRBV13	TGTGCCAGCAGCCCCGGGAAGGGGGCCAACACCTTC	CASSPGKGANTF
NA	NA	TRBJ1-1	TRBV4-1	TGCGCCAGCAGCCAAGATCTTACGAGTGGACAGGAAGCTTTCTTT	CASSQDLTSGQEAFF
NA	TRBD1	TRBJ1-2	TRBV19	TGTGCCAGTCAACGGGACAGGGCTAACTATGGCTACACCTTC	CASQRDRANYGYTF
NA	NA	TRBJ1-1	TRBV6-1	TGTGCCAGCAGTGAATCGGGACTTGAATCTGAAGCTTTCTTT	CASSESGLESEAFF
NA	NA	TRBJ2-3	TRBV30	TGTGCCTGGAGTGCACCGGGGGCAGATACGCAGTATTTT	CAWSAPGADTQYF
once	NA	TRBJ1-2	TRBV28	TGTGCCAGCAGTTTAGGGACAACTAACTATGGCTACACCTTC	CASSLGTTNYGYTF
NA	NA	TRBJ1-1	TRBV30	TGTGCCTGGAGTCCGGGGGTAGGCACTGAAGCTTTCTTT	CAWSPGVGTEAFF
NA	NA	TRBJ1-5	TRBV12-3/TRBV12-4	TGTGCCAGCGCGGGAGGCAATCAGCCCCAGCATTTT	CASAGGNQPQHF
NA	TRBD1	TRBJ2-7	TRBV27	TGTGCCAGCAGTCCGTCCCGAGGGACAGGAGGTTACGAGCAGTACTTC	CASSPSRGTGGYEQYF
NA	NA	TRBJ2-2	TRBV6-2/TRBV6-3	TGTGCCAGCAGTTACCCCTGGGGGGGCCCCGGGGAGCTGTTTTTT	CASSYPWGGPGELFF
NA	TRBD1	TRBJ2-2	TRBV29-1	TGCAGCGCCGGGACAGGACAAGGGGAGCTGTTTTTT	CSAGTGQGELFF
NA	NA	TRBJ1-2	TRBV28	TGTGCCAGCAGTCCCCCTGACACCGGCTATGGCTACACCTTC	CASSPPDTGYGYTF
NA	TRBD2	TRBJ2-7	TRBV10-2	TGCGCCAGCGCTAGCGGGGGCTCCTACGAGCAGTACTTC	CASASGGSYEQYF
NA	NA	TRBJ1-2	TRBV7-2	TGTGCCAGCAGCTTAGCGCGGTATGGCTACACCTTC	CASSLARYGYTF
NA	TRBD1	TRBJ2-1	TRBV19	TGTGCCATCTCAAGGGACAGATCACGACACGGGTACAATGAGCAGTTCTTC	CAISRDRSRHGYNEQFF
NA	NA	TRBJ2-7	TRBV10-1	TGCGCCAGCAGTGAGTCGGGTAGCGGCTACGAGCAGTACTTC	CASSESGSGYEQYF
NA	NA	TRBJ2-7	TRBV29-1	TGCAGCGTTCAAGCTTCGGGAGACTACTACGAGCAGTACTTC	CSVQASGDYYEQYF
NA	NA	TRBJ1-5	TRBV15	TGTGCCACCAGCAGAGATGCAGGGGTAGGGAATCAGCCCCAGCATTTT	CATSRDAGVGNQPQHF
once	TRBD1	TRBJ1-3	TRBV6-4	TGTGCCAGCAGTGACTCGGGACAGGGGGCTGGAAACACCATATATTTT	CASSDSGQGAGNTIYF
NA	TRBD2	TRBJ2-1	TRBV6-2/TRBV6-3	TGTGCCAGCAGCACCGATTTAATCGGGACTAGCGGGAGGGCCCGGAGGGATGAGCAGTTCTTC	CASSTDLIGTSGRARRDEQFF
NA	TRBD1	TRBJ2-3	TRBV2	TGTGCCGGGCGGGCAGGGGGAGATACGCAGTATTTT	CAGRAGGDTQYF
NA	TRBD2	TRBJ2-4	TRBV4-3	TGCGCCAGCAGCCAAGAGCGGAGCGGGATCACCAAAAACATTCAGTACTTC	CASSQERSGITKNIQYF
NA	TRBD2	TRBJ2-5	TRBV5-1	TGCGCCAGCAGCTTGAGCGGGGCCCAAGAGACCCAGTACTTC	CASSLSGAQETQYF
once	TRBD1	TRBJ1-2	TRBV30	TGTGCCTGGAACCTCCTTGGGGACAGGGAAGGCTACACCTTC	CAWNLLGDREGYTF
NA	NA	TRBJ2-7	TRBV13	TGTGCCAGCAGCTTAGCTGGGAGCTCCTACGAGCAGTACTTC	CASSLAGSSYEQYF
NA	NA	TRBJ2-7	TRBV19	TGTGCCAGTAGTATAGATGCGGGCTATTCTTCCGAGCAGTACTTC	CASSIDAGYSSEQYF
NA	TRBD1	TRBJ2-1	TRBV19	TGTGCCAGTAGTATCTCAGACAGGGTGGGCAATGAGCAGTTCTTC	CASSISDRVGNEQFF
once	TRBD2	TRBJ2-5	TRBV10-2	TGCGCCAGCAGTGATTTTAGGGCTAGCGGGATTGAGGAGACCCAGTACTTC	CASSDFRASGIEETQYF
NA	TRBD1	TRBJ1-5	TRBV7-8	TGTGCCAGCAGCTTCCAGGGGGGTGAGCCCCAGCATTTT	CASSFQGGEPQHF
NA	NA	TRBJ2-6	TRBV9	TGTGCCAGCAGCGTCGGAGAGTCTGGGGCCAACGTCCTGACTTTC	CASSVGESGANVLTF
few	NA	TRBJ1-3	TRBV9	TGTGCCAGCAGCGCACAGGGCCTCGCCAACTCTGGAAACACCATATATTTT	CASSAQGLANSGNTIYF
NA	NA	TRBJ1-6	TRBV19	TGTGCCAGTAGTAATCCACGGCGGGATAATTCACCCCTCCACTTT	CASSNPRRDNSPLHF
NA	TRBD1	TRBJ2-1	TRBV15	TGTGCCACCAGCAGAGAACGTACAGGGGCCGACAATGAGCAGTTCTTC	CATSRERTGADNEQFF
NA	TRBD1	TRBJ1-2	TRBV30	TGTGCCTGGAGATTCCTCGGGACAGGGGGCCGAGGCTACACCTTC	CAWRFLGTGGRGYTF
NA	NA	TRBJ2-1	TRBV5-1	TGCGCCAGCAGCTCACACGGGTCTACGGTTAGTGAGCAGTTCTTC	CASSSHGSTVSEQFF